The sequence of this T cell receptor beta chain was determined in a study of blood T cell repertoires in COVID-19. Study-level background: The United States, Italy and Spain provided the acute and convalescent COVID-19 samples. PBMCs, B-cell-depleted T cells, or T cells provided the cDNA or gDNA that made up the material.

Points on this clone: An end of the junction differs from the germline gene, which may be a read error.

Original handling: For nucleated cells, counts were estimated from reference gene primer amplification. Profiled with immunoSEQ multiplex PCR; TCRdb holds only in-frame clones, not every one. That table is the source of V, J and clone size, and D and trimming were worked out from the DNA. Of approximately 190,000 clones in the sample, under 85% are singletons; the top ten hold approximately 6.2%. From germline, CDR1 is MNHEY and CDR2 SVGAGI. The CDR3 loop spans 13 amino acids. Sequenced material: peripheral blood. This TCR was sampled from a woman aged 40 to 50 with acute or convalescent COVID-19. The genes are TRBV6-5 and TRBJ1-2; 7 nucleotides match TRBD1. CDR3 protein: CASSYTGQAPSSF. Here the CDR3 DNA reads TGTGCCAGCAGTTACACTGGACAGGCTCCCTCGTCCTTC.